This is a list of T cell receptor beta chains from one sample in a study of CD8+ T cells in alopecia areata. Some clones are missing from TCRdb's copy, which holds only in-frame ones; the method was immunoSEQ multiplex PCR. The sample consists of about 110,000 clones, under 60% of them appearing once. Sequencing was carried out using NKG2D-low CD8+ T cells sorted from blood. Receptors were obtained from a human donor with alopecia areata. Each CDR3 is given with its conserved first and last residue. Expanded clones get a size class; other rows say once, few or many, or leave the size out.

size	V	CDR3
.	TRBV5-6	CASSLGLAGPNTGELFF
.	TRBV13	CASSLNEQGGNEQFF
.	TRBV6-5	CASSYGSGTYNEQFF
.	TRBV7-8	CASSASSGRGDEQYF
.	TRBV9	CASSAINRDREEAFF
.	TRBV4-1	CASSHHGTLEQFF
.	TRBV27	CASVGSRGFTEAFF
.	TRBV7-9	CASSSGPQAASPQYF
.	TRBV9	CASSGTGDTEAFF
once	TRBV25-1	CASLKGRGEAFF
few	TRBV7-9	CASNLGPVYEQYF
.	TRBV27	CASNPGTSGEQYF
.	TRBV14	CASSFTSGNYEEQYF
.	TRBV6-5	CASGGRSNQPQHF
.	TRBV7-9	CASSDYGETQYF
few	TRBV4-1	CASSPRKGAADTIYF
.	TRBV6-5	CASSYNPGSTDTQYF
.	TRBV11-2	CASSLGRGTDTQYF
.	TRBV7-3	CASSEYQGHTEAFF
once	TRBV9	CASSLTTGNEQYF
once	TRBV29-1	CSVETGVTEAFF
once	TRBV30	CAWSTGTDIQYF
.	TRBV29-1	CSVVRGGLAGSGDTQYF
.	TRBV27	CASSLGSGLEQYF
.	TRBV6-5	CASSGGLAAYNEQFF
few	TRBV6-4	CATSGGATGELFF
.	TRBV5-4	CASSSRDEGVADTQYF
.	TRBV7-9	CASRAGSTDTQYF
.	TRBV2	CASSEDGRPFNYGYTF
.	TRBV7-9	CASRGEQGLEQFF
.	TRBV27	CASSLGLATGELFF
.	TRBV7-9	CASSSRTSGARGEQFF
.	TRBV7-8	CASSSEGNFYEQYF
few	TRBV5-6	CASRVLSGTLNTGELFF
few	TRBV5-4	CASSSPLAGAVADTQYF
.	TRBV5-5	CASSASNYEQYF
.	TRBV7-3	CASSTGDTQYF
.	TRBV10-3	CATDRGTNYGYTF
.	TRBV29-1	CSVTPTGTGNTGELFF